A selection of T cell receptor beta chains follows, all from one sample in a study of vaccination and CD4 T cells after COVID-19. Their antigen targets remain unknown. From the PCR reads, TCRdb called clonotypes with MiXCR, one entry per CDR3 protein. Seen here are 15,000 or so distinct CDR3 sequences, approximately 58% observed once, and the top ten hold about 12%. What was sequenced was CD4+ T cells from blood, cultured in vitro. Every receptor here comes from a human donor who had recovered from COVID-19. Each CDR3 is given with its conserved first and last residue. A D gene is named only where the DNA matches it firmly. Rows may omit the clone size; those that give it use once, few, many or a size class.

abundance: .; v_gene: TRBV20-1; d_gene: .; j_gene: TRBJ1-3; CDR3aa: CSARADSSGNTIYF; CDR3nt: TGCAGTGCTAGGGCGGATTCCTCTGGAAACACCATATATTTT
abundance: few; v_gene: TRBV11-2; d_gene: .; j_gene: TRBJ1-2; CDR3aa: CASSLGGAGVGYTF; CDR3nt: TGTGCCAGCAGCCTAGGGGGGGCAGGGGTAGGCTACACCTTC
abundance: few; v_gene: TRBV29-1; d_gene: .; j_gene: TRBJ1-2; CDR3aa: CSVLGAGGYTF; CDR3nt: TGCAGCGTTCTGGGGGCGGGTGGCTACACCTTC
abundance: .; v_gene: TRBV15; d_gene: TRBD2; j_gene: TRBJ2-3; CDR3aa: CATSILASGASTDTQYF; CDR3nt: TGTGCCACCAGCATCCTGGCTAGCGGAGCCAGCACAGATACGCAGTATTTT
abundance: .; v_gene: TRBV19; d_gene: .; j_gene: TRBJ1-5; CDR3aa: CASSITGSGNQPQHF; CDR3nt: TGTGCCAGTAGTATCACGGGCAGTGGCAATCAGCCCCAGCATTTT
abundance: .; v_gene: TRBV12-3/TRBV12-4; d_gene: TRBD1; j_gene: TRBJ1-5; CDR3aa: CASSPVQGDTMLGQPQHF; CDR3nt: TGTGCCAGCAGTCCCGTACAGGGGGACACAATGTTAGGGCAGCCCCAGCATTTT
abundance: .; v_gene: TRBV7-2; d_gene: TRBD2; j_gene: TRBJ2-5; CDR3aa: CASSLGLAGGETQYF; CDR3nt: TGTGCCAGCAGCTTAGGACTAGCGGGGGGCGAGACCCAGTACTTC
abundance: few; v_gene: TRBV2; d_gene: TRBD1; j_gene: TRBJ1-2; CDR3aa: CASRLTGQGTYGYTF; CDR3nt: TGTGCCAGCAGGCTGACAGGACAGGGGACCTATGGCTACACCTTC
abundance: .; v_gene: TRBV5-3; d_gene: .; j_gene: TRBJ1-1; CDR3aa: CARSLGQGNTEAFF; CDR3nt: TGTGCCAGAAGCTTGGGGCAGGGGAACACTGAAGCTTTCTTT
abundance: few; v_gene: TRBV7-9; d_gene: .; j_gene: TRBJ1-2; CDR3aa: CASSPTGPSYGYTF; CDR3nt: TGTGCCAGCAGCCCCACCGGCCCCTCGTATGGCTACACCTTC
abundance: once; v_gene: TRBV6-2/TRBV6-3; d_gene: TRBD2; j_gene: TRBJ2-7; CDR3aa: CASRGGRGIYEQYF; CDR3nt: TGTGCCAGCAGGGGCGGGAGGGGTATCTACGAGCAGTACTTC
abundance: .; v_gene: TRBV9; d_gene: .; j_gene: TRBJ1-5; CDR3aa: CASSASGRDQPQHF; CDR3nt: TGTGCCAGCAGCGCATCCGGGAGGGATCAGCCCCAGCATTTT
abundance: .; v_gene: TRBV7-9; d_gene: TRBD1; j_gene: TRBJ2-7; CDR3aa: CASSGLAGTGFQQYF; CDR3nt: TGTGCCAGCAGCGGACTCGCCGGGACAGGTTTTCAGCAGTACTTC
abundance: .; v_gene: TRBV24-1; d_gene: .; j_gene: TRBJ2-5; CDR3aa: CATSDGDRQETQYF; CDR3nt: TGTGCCACCAGTGACGGGGACCGCCAAGAGACCCAGTACTTC
abundance: .; v_gene: TRBV5-1; d_gene: .; j_gene: TRBJ2-2; CDR3aa: CASTKRPGNTGELFF; CDR3nt: TGCGCCAGCACTAAACGGCCAGGGAACACCGGGGAGCTGTTTTTT
abundance: .; v_gene: TRBV4-2; d_gene: TRBD2; j_gene: TRBJ2-2; CDR3aa: CASSQDGLAGITGELFF; CDR3nt: TGTGCCAGCAGCCAAGATGGACTAGCGGGGATCACCGGGGAGCTGTTTTTT